These 18 T cell receptor beta chains came from one sample sequenced in a study of T-cell reconstitution after alpha-beta-depleted transplantation in children. As it was prepared, the TCRbeta library received unique molecular identifiers. TCRdb used MiXCR to reprocess the PCR reads, holding one entry per CDR3 protein. The sample has some 300,000 distinct CDR3 sequences, 10% seen once. Sequenced material: PBMCs, taken before TCRalphabeta/CD19-depleted stem cell transplant. These receptor sequences come from a boy less than two years old with acute myeloid leukemia, due to receive a stem cell transplant.

Ten or more counts support this clonotype. The V and J genes are TRBV4-2 and TRBJ2-7; 10 bases are shared with TRBD2. Germline CDR1 reads LGHNA; CDR2 reads YNFKEQ. V lost 3 bases to trimming and J lost 5 bases; unmatched junction nucleotides: 4. This CDR3 is 14 amino acids long. CDR3 sequence (DNA): TGTGCCAGCAGCCATTCTAGCGGGAGCCACGAGCAGTACTTC. It codes for CASSHSSGSHEQYF.

This clonotype has at least ten counts. This rearrangement joins TRBV2 to TRBJ2-3, with 7 bases identical to TRBD1. Looked up from germline, CDR1 is SNHLY and CDR2 is FYNNEI. The V and J ends lost 8 bases and 6 bases, in that order; junction bases with no gene match: 8. This CDR3 is 13 amino acids long. CDR3 residues: CASFATGYDTQYF. The CDR3 region has the DNA TGTGCCAGCTTTGCGACAGGGTACGATACGCAGTATTTT.

This clonotype has only a few counts. J is TRBJ2-7 and V is TRBV5-6, with TRBD2 matching over 7 bases. The J segment lost 2 bases and the V segment lost 4 bases, leaving 6 bases of the junction unmatched. The CDR3 extends over 14 amino acids. Germline V lookup: CDR1 SGHDT, CDR2 YYEEEE. For the CDR3, the DNA is TGTGCCAGCAGCGTCCTAGCGGAAACCTACGAGCAGTACTTC. This encodes CASSVLAETYEQYF.

This clonotype has ten or more counts. The rearrangement joins TRBV15 to TRBJ2-7, with TRBD1 as a possible D gene (5 bases). The CDR3 spans 14 residues. V lost 4 bases and J lost 1, with 11 bases in between. CDR1 LNHNV and CDR2 YYDKDF come from the germline V gene (reference sequence). As DNA, the CDR3 is TGTGCCACCAGCACGGACACCTTTTCCTACGAGCAGTACTTC. This encodes CATSTDTFSYEQYF.

This clonotype appeared many times. The chain employs TRBV5-6 and TRBJ2-1, with TRBD1 matching over 7 bases. The CDR3 is 13 amino acids. Unmatched junction bases numbered 6, after V lost 0 bases and J lost 12 bases. Germline values: CDR1 SGHDT, CDR2 YYEEEE. In DNA, the CDR3 is TGTGCCAGCAGCTTGGCCCGATGGACAGGGCAGTTCTTC. Encoded protein: CASSLARWTGQFF.

This clonotype was detected only a few times. The chain carries TRBV10-3 and TRBJ1-2; TRBD1 matches 11 bases. The V gene end was trimmed by 8 bases and the J gene end by 8 bases; junction bases not matched to a gene: 7. The CDR3 runs to 13 residues. Germline lookup yields CDR1 ENHRY and CDR2 SYGVKD. CDR3 protein: CAIGGQGERGYTF. CDR3 DNA sequence: TGTGCCATCGGGGGACAGGGGGAACGGGGCTACACCTTC.

With regard to this clonotype: A much larger clone sits a single nucleotide away, making a read error possible. The rearrangement links TRBV12-3 or TRBV12-4 to TRBJ2-7; D might be TRBD1 (7 bases). The CDR3 is 15 residues long. Between the trimmed V and J ends, which lost 6 bases and 4 bases, there was a span of 19 bases. CDR3 sequence (DNA): TGTGCCAGCAGGCCAAGCAGGGGGGCGTTGTACGAGCAGTACTTC. Its protein is CASRPSRGALYEQYF.

This clonotype was recorded at least ten times. V usage is TRBV29-1 and J usage is TRBJ2-1; 7 nucleotides line up with TRBD2. In germline, CDR1 is SQVTM, CDR2 ANQGSEA. Unmatched junction bases numbered 7, after V lost 5 bases and J lost 9 bases. CDR3 length: 12 amino acids. In DNA, the CDR3 is TGCAGCGTTTCAGATAGCGGGTTTGAGCAGTTCTTC. Protein sequence: CSVSDSGFEQFF.

The genes are TRBV3-1 and TRBJ1-5; 10 bases are a match to TRBD1. V shed 1 base, J shed 1 base, and the junction held 4 bases outside the gene matches. CDR1 LGHDT and CDR2 YNNKEL come from the germline V gene (reference sequence). CDR3 size: 17 residues. In DNA form, the CDR3 reads TGTGCCAGCAGCCAAGGGACAGGGGGTAACAGCAATCAGCCCCAGCATTTT. This gives the protein CASSQGTGGNSNQPQHF.

This chain connects TRBV27 to TRBJ1-1, with D unclear. CDR1 and CDR2 (germline): MNHEY, SMNVEV (reference sequence). The length of the CDR3 is 15 residues. The V and J ends lost 1 base and 1 base respectively, with 10 bases between them. The DNA of the CDR3 is TGTGCCAGCAGTTTATTCACACGGGGGAACACTGAAGCTTTCTTT. It yields the protein CASSLFTRGNTEAFF.

This clonotype was recorded at least ten times. V gene TRBV4-3 combines with J gene TRBJ1-5; TRBD1 matches at 7 bases. CDR1 is LGHNA and CDR2 is YSLEER in the germline V gene. The CDR3 sequence is 15 residues long. Trimming took 0 bases from V and 7 from J; bases not matched to a gene: 6. CDR3 bases: TGCGCCAGCAGCCAAGATCTGACAGGGATCCAGCCCCAGCATTTT. As protein: CASSQDLTGIQPQHF.

This clonotype occurred many times. The chain employs TRBV6-2 or TRBV6-3 and TRBJ1-5, with 9 bases aligning to TRBD1. Losses at the gene ends were 2 bases for V and 2 bases for J; bases not matched to a gene: 4. CDR3 size: 16 residues. Germline CDR1 and CDR2: MNHEY and SVGEGT. The CDR3, as DNA: TGTGCCAGCAGTTACGGTAGGACAGGGGGCAATCAGCCCCAGCATTTT. It codes for CASSYGRTGGNQPQHF.

Many counts were recorded for this clonotype. This chain joins TRBV28 and TRBJ2-5, with 7 nucleotides matching TRBD2. Per the germline V gene, CDR1 is MDHEN and CDR2 is SYDVKM. V lost 3 bases and J lost 5; bases outside the gene matches: 9. The CDR3 contains 15 residues. The CDR3 loop reads CASSFLRGVRETQYF. CDR3 coding DNA: TGTGCCAGCAGTTTCCTCCGGGGGGTCCGGGAGACCCAGTACTTC.

This clonotype came up many times. In DNA, the CDR3 is TGCAGTGCTACCGGGCCCGTCCAAGAGACCCAGTACTTC. It encodes CSATGPVQETQYF. This chain joins TRBV20-1 and TRBJ2-5; no definite D call. Germline CDR1 reads DFQATT; CDR2 reads SNEGSKA (reference sequence). This CDR3 comprises 13 residues. V dropped 4 bases and J dropped 1 base, with 10 bases sitting between them.

The table lists this clonotype with many counts. The chain combines TRBV7-2 with TRBJ1-2; TRBD1 aligns across 9 bases. The CDR3 runs to 14 residues. CDR1 and CDR2 from the germline V gene are SGHTA and FQGNSA. V lost 4 bases, J lost 4 bases, and 4 bases stayed unmatched. Here the CDR3 reads CASSWDRVPYGYTF. DNA of the CDR3: TGTGCCAGCAGCTGGGACAGGGTTCCCTATGGCTACACCTTC.

At least ten counts were recorded for this clonotype. J is TRBJ1-5 and V is TRBV2; 7 positions agree with TRBD1. Germline V lookup: CDR1 SNHLY, CDR2 FYNNEI. This CDR3 is built from 18 residues. Trimming removed 3 bases from V and 3 bases from J; junction bases left unmatched: 14. CDR3 sequence (DNA): TGTGCCAGCAGTGATTCAGGGGGTACAGTTGAAATCAATCAGCCCCAGCATTTT. This sequence encodes CASSDSGGTVEINQPQHF.

This clonotype was seen repeatedly, ten times or more. The rearrangement joins TRBV15 to TRBJ2-3, with 7 bases that match TRBD2. The CDR3 runs to 17 residues. In germline, CDR1 is LNHNV, CDR2 YYDKDF (reference sequence). The V and J ends lost 0 bases and 2 bases, in that order; junction bases with no gene match: 8. CDR3 DNA: TGTGCCACCAGCAGAGAAAGGGGAGGGAAGCCCACAGATACGCAGTATTTT. This encodes CATSRERGGKPTDTQYF.

This clonotype was seen ten or more times. This chain connects TRBV11-1 to TRBJ2-1, with 13 bases that match TRBD2. CDR1 and CDR2 (germline): SGHAT, FQDESV (reference sequence). V lost 2 bases to trimming and J lost 3 bases; unmatched junction nucleotides: 7. The CDR3 extends over 18 amino acids. The CDR3 loop is CASSLTRLAGGGYNEQFF. The DNA for the CDR3 is TGTGCCAGCAGCTTAACCCGACTAGCGGGAGGTGGCTACAATGAGCAGTTCTTC.